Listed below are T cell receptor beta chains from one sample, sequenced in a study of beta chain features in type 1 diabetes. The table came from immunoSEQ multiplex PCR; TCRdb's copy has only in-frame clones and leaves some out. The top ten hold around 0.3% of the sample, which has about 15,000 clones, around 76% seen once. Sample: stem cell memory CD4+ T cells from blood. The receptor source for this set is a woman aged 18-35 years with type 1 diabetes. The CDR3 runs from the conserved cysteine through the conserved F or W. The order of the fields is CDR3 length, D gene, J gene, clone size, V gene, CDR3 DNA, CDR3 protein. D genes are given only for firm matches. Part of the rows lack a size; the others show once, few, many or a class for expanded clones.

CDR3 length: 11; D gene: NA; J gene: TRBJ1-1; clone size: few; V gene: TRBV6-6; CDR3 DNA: TGTGCCAGCATCATTAACACTGAAGCTTTCTTT; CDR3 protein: CASIINTEAFF
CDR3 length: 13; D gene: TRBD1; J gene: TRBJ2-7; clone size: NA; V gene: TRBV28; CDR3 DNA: TGTGCCAGCAGTTGGACAGGCCCCTACGAGCAGTACTTC; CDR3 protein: CASSWTGPYEQYF
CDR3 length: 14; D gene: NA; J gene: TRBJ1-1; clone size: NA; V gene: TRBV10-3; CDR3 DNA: TGTGCCATCAGTGAAGGAGGGTTAGAGGCTGAAGCTTTCTTT; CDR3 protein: CAISEGGLEAEAFF
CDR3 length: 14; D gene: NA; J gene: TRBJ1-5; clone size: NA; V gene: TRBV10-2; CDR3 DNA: TGCGCCAGCAGTGCTAGCTATAGCAATCAGCCCCAGCATTTT; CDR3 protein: CASSASYSNQPQHF
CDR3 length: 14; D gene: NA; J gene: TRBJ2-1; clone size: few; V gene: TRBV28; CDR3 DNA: TGTGCCAGCAGAACAGGGAGCGCCTACAATGAGCAGTTCTTC; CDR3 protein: CASRTGSAYNEQFF
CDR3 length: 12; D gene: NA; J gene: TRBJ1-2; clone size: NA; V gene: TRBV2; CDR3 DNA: TGTGCCAGCAGTGTCCGGGGCTATGGCTACACCTTC; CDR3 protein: CASSVRGYGYTF
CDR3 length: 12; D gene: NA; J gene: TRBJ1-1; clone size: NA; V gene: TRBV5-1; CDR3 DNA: TGCGCCAGCAGCCCTACAGGGTCTGAAGCTTTCTTT; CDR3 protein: CASSPTGSEAFF
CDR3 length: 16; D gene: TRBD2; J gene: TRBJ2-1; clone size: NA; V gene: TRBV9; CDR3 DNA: TGTGCCAGCAGCGGGGATTGGGGACTAGCGTACAATGAGCAGTTCTTC; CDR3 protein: CASSGDWGLAYNEQFF
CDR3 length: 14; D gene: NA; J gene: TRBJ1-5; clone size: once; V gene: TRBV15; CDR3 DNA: TGTGCCACCAGCAGAGTAGGGGGTAATCAGCCCCAGCATTTT; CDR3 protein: CATSRVGGNQPQHF
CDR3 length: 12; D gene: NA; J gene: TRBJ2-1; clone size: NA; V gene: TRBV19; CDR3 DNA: TGTGCCAGTAGTATTTCCGGGATTGAGCAGTTCTTC; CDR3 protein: CASSISGIEQFF